Listed here are 21 T cell receptor beta chains from one sample, sequenced in a study of vaccination effects on CD4 cells after COVID-19. These receptors lack a known antigen. Viral peptide pool expansion of antigen-specific CD4+ T cells preceded sequencing in the ViraFEST assay. Following a roughly eleven-day culture, CD4+ T cells were purified. Sometime from March through December 2020, the person acquired a SARS-CoV-2 infection that PCR confirmed. Sequencing used immunoSEQ multiplex PCR; TCRdb keeps in-frame clones, though not all of them. The data hold about 26,000 clones, with around 78% observed a single time. Here the sequenced sample was CD4+ T cells from PBMCs cultured with HCoV-NL63 spike peptides, taken before COVID-19 vaccination. These receptors were obtained from a human donor who had a prior SARS-CoV-2 infection.

This chain links TRBV4-2 with TRBJ2-7; TRBD1 matches 10 bases. Trimming took 3 bases from V and 2 from J; bases not matched to a gene: 4. The CDR3 is 15 amino acids. The germline CDR1 and CDR2 sequences are LGHNA and YNFKEQ. The CDR3 DNA follows: TGTGCCAGCAGCCAGACGACAGGGGGCCCCTACGAGCAGTACTTC. Protein: CASSQTTGGPYEQYF.

The gene calls are TRBV9 and TRBJ2-5, with 8 bases matching TRBD1. This CDR3 has 13 residues. The trim removed 4 bases at V and 2 bases at J, leaving 1 base unmatched. CDR1 is SGDLS, CDR2 YYNGEE, per germline. Written as DNA, the CDR3 is TGTGCCAGCAGCAGGACAGGGCAAGAGACCCAGTACTTC. It codes for CASSRTGQETQYF.

V usage is TRBV7-3 and J usage is TRBJ2-1; TRBD1 is a possible D gene (6 bases). V was pared by 4 bases and J by 2 bases, with 12 bases between. Germline lookup yields CDR1 SGHTA and CDR2 FQGTGA. This CDR3 region has 15 residues. CDR3: CASSSTGQPYNEQFF. Here the CDR3 DNA reads TGTGCCAGCAGCTCGACAGGTCAACCCTACAATGAGCAGTTCTTC. The full variable domain, with the rest looked up from reference TRBV7-3 and TRBJ2-1, is GAGVSQTPSNKVTEKGKYVELRCDPISGHTALYWYRQSLGQGPEFLIYFQGTGAADDSGLPNDRFFAVRPEGSVSTLKIQRTERGDSAVYLCASSSTGQPYNEQFFGPGTRLTVL.

The rearrangement links TRBV9 to TRBJ2-3, with 7 bases lining up with TRBD2. V trimming: 4 bases; J trimming: 6 bases; junction bases outside the gene matches: 8. The CDR3 is made up of 14 amino acids. Germline assignment: CDR1 SGDLS and CDR2 YYNGEE. The CDR3 here is CASSSSGTWDTQYF. The CDR3 bases are TGTGCCAGCAGCTCCAGCGGGACCTGGGATACGCAGTATTTT.

V and J are TRBV27 and TRBJ2-1, with D perhaps matching TRBD1 or TRBD2 (6 bases each). The CDR3 runs 13 residues. V lost 0 bases and J 10 bases, leaving 10 bases between the germline ends. Germline V CDR1 and CDR2: MNHEY, SMNVEV (reference sequence). This CDR3 reads CASSLSRGTEQFF. CDR3 coding DNA: TGTGCCAGCAGTTTATCGCGCGGGACAGAGCAGTTCTTC.

The chain combines TRBV12-5 with TRBJ2-1; 10 bases are shared with TRBD2. The V gene's germline CDR1 is LGHNT and CDR2 FRNRAP. The V gene end was trimmed by 5 bases and the J gene end by 8 bases; junction bases not matched to a gene: 18. The CDR3 runs to 18 residues. DNA of the CDR3: TGTGCTAGTGGTGACAACCTCGGACTAGCGGCCCGGAGGGATGAGCAGTTCTTC. Protein product: CASGDNLGLAARRDEQFF.

The chain couples TRBV3-1 (or the pseudogene TRBV3-2) to TRBJ1-2, with 7 bases lining up with TRBD1. This CDR3 spans 12 amino acids. V lost 4 bases to trimming and J lost 6 bases; unmatched junction nucleotides: 2. The germline gives CDR1 LGHDT, CDR2 YNNKEL (reference sequence). CDR3 region: CASSPGTDGYTF. For the CDR3, the DNA is TGTGCCAGCAGCCCCGGGACAGATGGCTACACCTTC.

This chain links TRBV28 with TRBJ2-7; tentatively, D is TRBD1 (6 bases). Trimming stripped 8 bases from V and 6 bases from J, with 20 bases between. The CDR3 has 14 residues. CDR1 is MDHEN, CDR2 SYDVKM, per germline. The CDR3 spells CASGGSTDLGEQYF. In nucleotides, the CDR3 is TGTGCCAGCGGGGGCTCAACAGATTTGGGCGAGCAGTACTTC.

This clone was seen a handful of times. This chain connects TRBV15 to TRBJ2-7, with a possible D match to TRBD1 (5 bases). The CDR3 contains 13 residues. The V gene's germline CDR1 is LNHNV and CDR2 YYDKDF (reference sequence). V shed 4 bases and J shed 3 bases, with 10 bases lying between them. CDR3 residues: CATSNPGIYEQYF. CDR3 DNA: TGTGCCACCAGCAACCCAGGGATCTACGAGCAGTACTTC.

The genes are TRBV27 and TRBJ2-7, with D perhaps TRBD2 (6 bases). Trimming cost V 4 bases and J 7 bases, with 20 bases left between them. The CDR3 has 15 amino acids. Per the germline V gene, CDR1 is MNHEY and CDR2 is SMNVEV (reference sequence). The CDR3 sequence is CASSSPPGRAGEQYF. The CDR3 DNA sequence: TGTGCCAGCAGTTCTCCCCCGGGGCGGGCGGGAGAGCAGTACTTC.

The genes are TRBV4-2 and TRBJ2-1; 8 nucleotides agree with TRBD2. Germline V gene sequence: CDR1 LGHNA, CDR2 YNFKEQ. This CDR3 contains 14 residues. V was pared by 4 bases and J by 8 bases, with 7 bases of the junction left unmatched. The CDR3: CASSPTTGRDEQFF. CDR3 sequence (DNA): TGTGCCAGCAGCCCAACTACCGGGAGGGATGAGCAGTTCTTC.

The CDR3 spells CSASLLKGNQPQHF. As DNA, the CDR3 is TGCAGTGCTAGTCTTTTGAAAGGGAATCAGCCCCAGCATTTT. The rearrangement links TRBV20-1 to TRBJ1-5; no definite D call. Germline CDR1 is DFQATT and CDR2 is SNEGSKA (reference sequence). This CDR3 has 14 amino acids. V lost 3 bases to trimming and J lost 4 bases, with 13 bases between them.

This chain connects TRBV15 to TRBJ2-2, with 7 bases matching TRBD1. V dropped 5 bases and J dropped 7; count of bases not matched to a gene: 10. This CDR3 spans 15 amino acids. Germline values: CDR1 LNHNV, CDR2 YYDKDF (reference sequence). CDR3 sequence (DNA): TGTGCCACCAGCTGGGAGACAGGGAGAGGCGGGGAGCTGTTTTTT. It codes for CATSWETGRGGELFF.

V usage is TRBV6-5 and J usage is TRBJ1-2; D is perhaps TRBD1 (5 bases). CDR3 size: 15 residues. V lost 0 bases and J 2 bases, leaving 10 bases between the germline ends. Germline CDR1 and CDR2: MNHEY and SVGAGI. CDR3 residues: CASSYSGGTNYGYTF. CDR3 sequence (DNA): TGTGCCAGCAGTTACTCGGGGGGAACGAACTATGGCTACACCTTC.

V gene TRBV4-2 combines with J gene TRBJ2-7; D is possibly TRBD2 (6 bases). The CDR3 has 15 amino acids. Germline lookup yields CDR1 LGHNA and CDR2 YNFKEQ. Trimming shortened V by 1 base and J by 2 bases, and 12 bases separated the two germline ends. The DNA of the CDR3 is TGTGCCAGCAGCCAAGCGAGGACGGGGGCCTACGAGCAGTACTTC. Its protein product is CASSQARTGAYEQYF.

This clone showed up just once. The rearrangement joins TRBV4-1 to TRBJ1-2; possible D gene TRBD1, 5 bases. Trimming left V 1 base short and J 4 bases short, with 13 bases between. The length of the CDR3 is 15 residues. CDR1 and CDR2 from the germline V gene are MGHRA and YSYEKL. The CDR3 DNA is TGCGCCAGCAGCCAAGTCCAGGTCGGGGGCTATGGCTACACCTTC. Protein: CASSQVQVGGYGYTF.

The rearrangement links TRBV6-5 to TRBJ2-3; 8 nucleotides align to TRBD2. Germline-derived CDR1 and CDR2 are MNHEY and SVGAGI. The CDR3 consists of 15 residues. V gave up 8 bases and J gave up 3 bases; unmatched junction bases: 10. The CDR3 loop is CASAGAGGQTDTQYF. The CDR3 nucleotides are TGTGCCAGCGCTGGGGCGGGAGGTCAAACAGATACGCAGTATTTT.

This chain joins TRBV6-6 and TRBJ1-3; 8 bases map to TRBD1. Germline trimming cut 5 bases from V and 0 bases from J; bases unmatched to any gene: 9. The germline CDR1 and CDR2 sequences are MNHNY and SVGAGI (reference sequence). The CDR3 covers 17 residues. CDR3 amino acids: CASSPRTGTHSGNTIYF. In DNA, the CDR3 is TGTGCCAGCAGTCCAAGGACAGGGACGCACTCTGGAAACACCATATATTTT.

This sequence joins TRBV21-1 and TRBJ2-7; the D segment call TRBD1 is taken from the table without a DNA check. TRBV21-1 is deemed a pseudogene. The CDR3 runs to 16 residues. The CDR3 loop is CASSSQYRDRAYEQYF. CDR3 in DNA: TGTGCCAGCAGCAGTCAGTACCGGGACAGGGCGTACGAGCAGTACTTC.

V gene TRBV27 combines with J gene TRBJ2-5, with 7 bases fitting TRBD1. Germline CDR1 reads MNHEY; CDR2 reads SMNVEV (reference sequence). With 6 bases clipped from V and 0 bases from J, the junction kept 4 bases outside the gene matches. The CDR3 has 14 residues. CDR3 protein: CASRWTGYQETQYF. The CDR3 DNA reads as TGTGCCAGCAGGTGGACAGGTTACCAAGAGACCCAGTACTTC.

This clone came up a few times. The V call is TRBV5-5, the J call TRBJ2-1; 10 bases map to TRBD2. From germline, CDR1 is SGHKS and CDR2 YYEKEE (reference sequence). This CDR3 has 15 amino acids. With 6 bases clipped from V and 4 bases from J, the junction kept 7 bases outside the gene matches. CDR3 DNA sequence: TGTGCCAGCACAGCGGGACTAGCGACGTACAATGAGCAGTTCTTC. Translating gives CASTAGLATYNEQFF.